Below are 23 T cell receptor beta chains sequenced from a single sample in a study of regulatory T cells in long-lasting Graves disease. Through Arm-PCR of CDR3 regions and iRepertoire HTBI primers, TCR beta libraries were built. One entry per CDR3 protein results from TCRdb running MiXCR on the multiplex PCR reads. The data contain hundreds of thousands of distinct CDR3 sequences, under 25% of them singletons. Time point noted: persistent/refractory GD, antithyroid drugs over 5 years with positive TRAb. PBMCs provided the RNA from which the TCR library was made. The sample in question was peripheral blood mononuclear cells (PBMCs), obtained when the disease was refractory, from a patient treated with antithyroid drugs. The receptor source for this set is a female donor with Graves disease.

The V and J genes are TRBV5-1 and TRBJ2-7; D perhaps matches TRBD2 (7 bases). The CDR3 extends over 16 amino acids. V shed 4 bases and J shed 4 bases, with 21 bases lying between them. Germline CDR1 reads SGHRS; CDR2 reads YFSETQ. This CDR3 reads CASSPGAGERSYEQYF. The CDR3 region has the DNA TGCGCCAGCAGCCCGGGGGCGGGGGAGAGGTCGTACGAGCAGTACTTC.

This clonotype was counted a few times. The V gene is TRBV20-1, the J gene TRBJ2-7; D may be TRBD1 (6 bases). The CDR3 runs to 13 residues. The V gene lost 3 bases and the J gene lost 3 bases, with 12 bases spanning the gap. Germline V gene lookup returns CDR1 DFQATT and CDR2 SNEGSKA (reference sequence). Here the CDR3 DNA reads TGCAGTGCTAGGCGAGGGGACAACTACGAGCAGTACTTC. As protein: CSARRGDNYEQYF.

The CDR3 loop reads CASSFRLADTDTQYF. CDR3 nucleotide sequence: TGTGCCAGCAGTTTTAGACTAGCGGACACAGATACGCAGTATTTT. J is TRBJ2-3 and V is TRBV28, with 9 bases aligning to TRBD2. The CDR3 runs to 15 residues. Per germline, CDR1 MDHEN and CDR2 SYDVKM. With V trimmed by 3 bases and J by 2 bases, 3 bases remained unmatched.

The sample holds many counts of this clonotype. The CDR3 region is CASSPRGAGQETQYF. CDR3 coding DNA: TGTGCCAGCAGTCCCCGTGGAGCGGGCCAAGAGACCCAGTACTTC. This chain links TRBV6-1 with TRBJ2-5, with a tentative D call TRBD2 (6 bases). The length of the CDR3 is 15 residues. V was pared by 5 bases and J by 1 base, with 14 bases between. CDR1 MNHNS and CDR2 SASEGT come from the germline V gene.

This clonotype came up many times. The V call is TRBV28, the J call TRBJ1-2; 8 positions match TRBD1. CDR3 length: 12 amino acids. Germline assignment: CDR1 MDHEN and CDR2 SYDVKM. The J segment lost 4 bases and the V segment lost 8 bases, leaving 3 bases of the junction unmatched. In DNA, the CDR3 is TGTGCCAGCGGAACAGGGGGCTATGGCTACACCTTC. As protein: CASGTGGYGYTF.

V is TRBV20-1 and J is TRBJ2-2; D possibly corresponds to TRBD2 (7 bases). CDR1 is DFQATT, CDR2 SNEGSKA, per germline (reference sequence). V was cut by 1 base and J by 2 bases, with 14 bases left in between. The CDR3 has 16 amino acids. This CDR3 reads CSARAGAGDNTGELFF. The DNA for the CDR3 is TGCAGTGCTAGAGCGGGGGCGGGGGACAACACCGGGGAGCTGTTTTTT.

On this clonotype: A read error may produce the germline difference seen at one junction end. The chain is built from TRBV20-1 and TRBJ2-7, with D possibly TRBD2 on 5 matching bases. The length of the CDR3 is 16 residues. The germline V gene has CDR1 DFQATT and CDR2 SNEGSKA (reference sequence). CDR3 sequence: CSARSKTTPSSYERYF. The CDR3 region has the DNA TGCAGTGCTAGATCTAAGACTACGCCGAGCTCCTACGAGCGGTACTTC.

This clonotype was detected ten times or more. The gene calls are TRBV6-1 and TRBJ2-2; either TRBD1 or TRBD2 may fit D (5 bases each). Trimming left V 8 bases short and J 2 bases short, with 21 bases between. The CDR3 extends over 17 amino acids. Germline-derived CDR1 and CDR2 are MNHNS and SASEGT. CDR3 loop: CASSDSGTRANTGELFF. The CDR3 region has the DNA TGTGCCAGCTCAGACTCCGGGACCAGAGCAAACACCGGGGAGCTGTTTTTT.

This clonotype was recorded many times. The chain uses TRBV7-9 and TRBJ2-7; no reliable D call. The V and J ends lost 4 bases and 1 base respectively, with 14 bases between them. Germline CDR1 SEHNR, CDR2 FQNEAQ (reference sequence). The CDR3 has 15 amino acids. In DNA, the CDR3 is TGTGCCAGCAGCTCCTCAGCGCTAACGTCCTACGAGCAGTACTTC. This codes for CASSSSALTSYEQYF.

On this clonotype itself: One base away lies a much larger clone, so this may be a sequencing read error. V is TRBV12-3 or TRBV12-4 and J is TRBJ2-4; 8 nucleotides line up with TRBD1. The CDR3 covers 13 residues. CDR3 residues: CASSLTGAIILYF. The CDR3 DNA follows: TGTGCCAGCAGTTTGACAGGGGCGATCATTCTGTACTTC.

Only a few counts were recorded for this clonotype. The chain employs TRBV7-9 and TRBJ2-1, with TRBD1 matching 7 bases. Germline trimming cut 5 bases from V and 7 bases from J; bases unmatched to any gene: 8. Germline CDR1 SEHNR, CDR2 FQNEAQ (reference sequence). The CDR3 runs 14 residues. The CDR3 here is CASSPPDRLNEQFF. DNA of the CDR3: TGTGCCAGCAGCCCCCCGGACAGGTTGAATGAGCAGTTCTTC.

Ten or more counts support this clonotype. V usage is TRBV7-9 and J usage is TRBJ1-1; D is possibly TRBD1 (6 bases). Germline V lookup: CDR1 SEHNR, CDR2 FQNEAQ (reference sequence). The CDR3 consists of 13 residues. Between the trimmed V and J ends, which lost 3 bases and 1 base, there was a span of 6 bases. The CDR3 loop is CASSLDRNTEAFF. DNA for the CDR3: TGTGCCAGCAGCTTGGACAGGAACACTGAAGCTTTCTTT.

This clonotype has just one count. The CDR3 here is CASTGTGDEAFF. The CDR3 bases are TGTGCCAGCACAGGGACGGGGGATGAAGCTTTCTTT. The chain links TRBV19 to TRBJ1-1; a weak D match, TRBD1 (6 bases). The CDR3 totals 12 residues. Trimming removed 9 bases at V and 7 bases at J, with 15 bases between. Germline CDR1 reads LNHDA; CDR2 reads SQIVND (reference sequence).

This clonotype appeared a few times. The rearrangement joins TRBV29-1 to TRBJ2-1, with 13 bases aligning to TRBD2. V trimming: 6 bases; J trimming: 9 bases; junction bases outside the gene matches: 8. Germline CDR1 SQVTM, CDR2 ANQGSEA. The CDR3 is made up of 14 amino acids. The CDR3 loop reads CSVFGTSGMSEQFF. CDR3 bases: TGCAGCGTGTTCGGGACTAGCGGGATGTCTGAGCAGTTCTTC.

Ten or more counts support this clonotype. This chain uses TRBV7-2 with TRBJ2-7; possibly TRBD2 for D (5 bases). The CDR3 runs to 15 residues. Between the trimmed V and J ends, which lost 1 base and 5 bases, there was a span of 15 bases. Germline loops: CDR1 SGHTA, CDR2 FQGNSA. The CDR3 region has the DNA TGTGCCAGCAGCTTAGGGAGGTGGATTGGGAACGAGCAGTACTTC. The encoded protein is CASSLGRWIGNEQYF.

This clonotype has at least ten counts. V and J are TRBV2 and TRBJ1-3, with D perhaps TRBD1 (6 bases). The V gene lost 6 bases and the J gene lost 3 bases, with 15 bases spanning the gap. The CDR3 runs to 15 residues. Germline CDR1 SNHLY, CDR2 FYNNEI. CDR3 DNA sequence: TGTGCCAGCAGCGCTGCAGGGGTCCATGGAAACACCATATATTTT. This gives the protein CASSAAGVHGNTIYF. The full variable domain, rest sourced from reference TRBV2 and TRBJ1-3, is EPEVTQTPSHQVTQMGQEVILRCVPISNHLYFYWYRQILGQKVEFLVSFYNNEISEKSEIFDDQFSVERPDGSNFTLKIRSTKLEDSAMYFCASSAAGVHGNTIYFGEGSWLTVV.

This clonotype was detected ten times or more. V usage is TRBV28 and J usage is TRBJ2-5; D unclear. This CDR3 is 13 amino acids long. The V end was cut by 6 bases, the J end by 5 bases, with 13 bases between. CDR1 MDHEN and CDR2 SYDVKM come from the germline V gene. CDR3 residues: CASSAGFSETQYF. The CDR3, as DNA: TGTGCCAGCAGCGCAGGCTTTTCGGAGACCCAGTACTTC.

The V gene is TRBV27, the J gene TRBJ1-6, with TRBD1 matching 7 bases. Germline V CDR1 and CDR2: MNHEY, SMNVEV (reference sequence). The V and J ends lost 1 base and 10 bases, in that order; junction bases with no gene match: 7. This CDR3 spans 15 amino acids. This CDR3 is CASSLLQGIRSPLHF. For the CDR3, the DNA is TGTGCCAGCAGTTTATTACAGGGGATTAGATCACCCCTCCACTTT.

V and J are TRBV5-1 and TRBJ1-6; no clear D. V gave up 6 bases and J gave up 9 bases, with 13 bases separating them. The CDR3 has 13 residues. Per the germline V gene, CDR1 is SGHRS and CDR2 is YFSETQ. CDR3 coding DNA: TGCGCCAGCACCCCGGGCGGCCTTTCACCCCTCCACTTT. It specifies CASTPGGLSPLHF. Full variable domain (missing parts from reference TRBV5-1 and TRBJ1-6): KAGVTQTPRYLIKTRGQQVTLSCSPISGHRSVSWYQQTPGQGLQFLFEYFSETQRNKGNFPGRFSGRQFSNSRSEMNVSTLELGDSALYLCASTPGGLSPLHFGNGTRLTVT.

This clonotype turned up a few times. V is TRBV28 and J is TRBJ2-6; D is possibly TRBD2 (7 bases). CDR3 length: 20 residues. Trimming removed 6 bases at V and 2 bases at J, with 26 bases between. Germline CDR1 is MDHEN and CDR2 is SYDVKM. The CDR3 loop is CASSTSQGGRGVAGANVLTF. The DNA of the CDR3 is TGTGCCAGCAGCACCTCACAAGGGGGACGGGGGGTAGCTGGGGCCAACGTCCTGACTTTC.

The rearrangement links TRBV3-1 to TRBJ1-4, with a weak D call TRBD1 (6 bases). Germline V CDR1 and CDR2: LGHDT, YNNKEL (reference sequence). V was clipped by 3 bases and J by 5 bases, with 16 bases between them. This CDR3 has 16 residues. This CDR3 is CASSHERGGLNEKLFF. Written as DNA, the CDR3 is TGTGCCAGCAGCCATGAGCGCGGGGGCCTAAATGAAAAACTGTTTTTT.

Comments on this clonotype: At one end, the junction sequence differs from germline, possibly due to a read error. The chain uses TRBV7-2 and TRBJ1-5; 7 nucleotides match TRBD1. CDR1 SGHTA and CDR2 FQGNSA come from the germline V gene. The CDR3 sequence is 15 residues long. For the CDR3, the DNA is TGTGCCAACAGCTTAGGAGGGGGCGCAGGACAGCCCCAGCATTTT. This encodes CANSLGGGAGQPQHF.

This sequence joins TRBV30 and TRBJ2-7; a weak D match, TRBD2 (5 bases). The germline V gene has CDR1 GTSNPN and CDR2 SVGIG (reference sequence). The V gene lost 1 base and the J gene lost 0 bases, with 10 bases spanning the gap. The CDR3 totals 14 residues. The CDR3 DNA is TGTGCCTGGAGTGCTGGGAGCTACTCCTACGAGCAGTACTTC. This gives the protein CAWSAGSYSYEQYF.